A single sample gave rise to the 10 T cell receptor beta chains below, sequenced in a study. Profiling relied on immunoSEQ multiplex PCR, and the TCRdb table lists in-frame clones only, not all of them. The sample has some 70,000 clones; around 95% are singletons. Sequenced input: PBMCs. The source is a man aged 40-50 years with rheumatoid arthritis.

This clone appeared a single time. The chain carries TRBV19 and TRBJ1-4; TRBD1 is a possible D gene (6 bases). The CDR3 is made up of 14 amino acids. CDR1 LNHDA and CDR2 SQIVND come from the germline V gene (reference sequence). V lost 4 bases, J lost 6 bases, and 12 bases lay in between. The CDR3 reads CASSRQEKDEKLFF. In DNA form, the CDR3 reads TGTGCCAGTAGTAGACAGGAAAAAGATGAAAAACTGTTTTTT.

V is TRBV28 and J is TRBJ2-5; the D gene is possibly TRBD2 (6 bases). The CDR3 is 15 amino acids. Germline CDR1 is MDHEN and CDR2 is SYDVKM. Between the trimmed V and J ends, which lost 9 bases and 3 bases, there was a span of 20 bases. CDR3 amino acids: CASEGLVNTKETQYF. Written as DNA, the CDR3 is TGTGCCAGTGAGGGACTGGTAAATACAAAAGAGACCCAGTACTTC.

This sequence joins TRBV30 and TRBJ2-1; 14 nucleotides line up with TRBD2. Germline V lookup: CDR1 GTSNPN, CDR2 SVGIG (reference sequence). This CDR3 has 14 residues. The V segment lost 5 bases and the J segment 4 bases; nucleotides outside the gene matches: 1. The CDR3 region has the DNA TGTGCCTGGGGGACTAGCGGGGGATACAATGAGCAGTTCTTC. Translated, it gives CAWGTSGGYNEQFF.

This chain connects TRBV27 to TRBJ2-7; 9 nucleotides match TRBD2. V lost 7 bases to trimming and J lost 5 bases; unmatched junction nucleotides: 9. The V gene's germline CDR1 is MNHEY and CDR2 SMNVEV (reference sequence). This CDR3 has 14 amino acids. The CDR3 DNA is TGTGCCAGCACCCCTCTAGCGGGGCTGGACGAGCAGTACTTC. Protein sequence: CASTPLAGLDEQYF.

This clone has a single count. The V gene is TRBV4-3, the J gene TRBJ2-7; D is uncertain. Germline V gene lookup returns CDR1 LGHNA and CDR2 YSLEER. CDR3 length: 16 amino acids. Trimming took 0 bases from V and 3 from J, leaving 15 bases between them. CDR3 DNA: TGCGCCAGCAGCCAAGACTACTCCCCAGCCGTCTACGAGCAGTACTTC. This sequence encodes CASSQDYSPAVYEQYF.

The gene calls are TRBV5-8 and TRBJ2-3; no firm D call. Germline-derived CDR1 and CDR2 are SGHTS and YDEGEE. The V gene lost 2 bases and the J gene lost 1 base, with 11 bases spanning the gap. This CDR3 is built from 15 residues. CDR3 DNA: TGTGCCAGCAGCTTTTCCCCAGCCCGCACAGATACGCAGTATTTT. It is translated as CASSFSPARTDTQYF. The variable domain in full, completed from reference TRBV5-8 and TRBJ2-3, reads EAGVTQSPTHLIKTRGQQATLRCSPISGHTSVYWYQQALGLGLQFLLWYDEGEERNRGNFPPRFSGRQFPNYSSELNVNALELEDSALYLCASSFSPARTDTQYFGPGTRLTVL.

V usage is TRBV24-1 and J usage is TRBJ2-1, with 7 bases that match TRBD1. In germline, CDR1 is KGHDR, CDR2 SFDVKD. V trimming: 0 bases; J trimming: 7 bases; junction bases outside the gene matches: 11. This CDR3 has 17 amino acids. DNA for the CDR3: TGTGCCACCAGTGATTTGTCCCGGCAGGGGGTTAGGAATGAGCAGTTCTTC. Its protein product is CATSDLSRQGVRNEQFF.

This chain uses TRBV4-3 with TRBJ1-1, with D unresolved. Germline V gives CDR1 LGHNA, CDR2 YSLEER. V lost 3 bases and J lost 8, with 16 bases in between. The CDR3 covers 14 residues. The CDR3 spells CASSHDYGGEEAFF. The CDR3 coding sequence is TGCGCCAGCAGCCACGACTATGGCGGGGAAGAAGCTTTCTTT.

The chain recombines TRBV5-1 with TRBJ1-5; TRBD1 agrees at 10 bases. Trimming at V came to 3 bases and at J to 7 bases, leaving 4 bases not matched to a gene. CDR3 length equals 14 residues. Germline V gene data show CDR1 as SGHRS and CDR2 as YFSETQ. The CDR3 sequence: CASSSGQGGQPQHF. CDR3 in DNA: TGCGCCAGCAGCTCCGGACAGGGGGGCCAGCCCCAGCATTTT. The whole variable domain, filled in from reference TRBV5-1 and TRBJ1-5, reads KAGVTQTPRYLIKTRGQQVTLSCSPISGHRSVSWYQQTPGQGLQFLFEYFSETQRNKGNFPGRFSGRQFSNSRSEMNVSTLELGDSALYLCASSSGQGGQPQHFGDGTRLSIL.

This chain's CDR3 is CASSLKGTGANVLTF. CDR3 nucleotides: TGTGCCAGCAGTTTAAAGGGGACTGGGGCCAACGTCCTGACTTTC. V is TRBV27 and J is TRBJ2-6, with D maybe TRBD1 (5 bases). The CDR3 length is 15 residues. The V gene's germline CDR1 is MNHEY and CDR2 SMNVEV (reference sequence). With 2 bases removed from V and 2 bases from J, the gap between germline ends came to 7 bases.